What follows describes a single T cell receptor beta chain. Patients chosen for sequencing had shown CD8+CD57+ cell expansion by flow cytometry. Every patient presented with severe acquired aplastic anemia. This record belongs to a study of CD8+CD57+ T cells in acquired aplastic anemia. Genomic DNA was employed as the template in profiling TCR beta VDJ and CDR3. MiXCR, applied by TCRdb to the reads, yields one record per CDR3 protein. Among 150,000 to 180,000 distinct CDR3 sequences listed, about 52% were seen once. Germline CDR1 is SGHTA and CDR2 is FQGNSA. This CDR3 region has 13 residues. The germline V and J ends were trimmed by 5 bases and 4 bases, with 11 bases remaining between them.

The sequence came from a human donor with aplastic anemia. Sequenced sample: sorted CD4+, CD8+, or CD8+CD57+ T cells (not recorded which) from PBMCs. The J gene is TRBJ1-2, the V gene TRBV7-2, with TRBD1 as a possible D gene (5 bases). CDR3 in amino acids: CASSATASYGYTF. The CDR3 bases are TGTGCCAGCAGCGCGACAGCGAGCTATGGCTACACCTTC.